Below, one TCR beta chain is given with its context. The CDR3 has 15 amino acids. Germline loops: CDR1 LNHDA, CDR2 SQIVND (reference sequence). This sample is part of a study of blood T cell repertoires in COVID-19. Study-level background: COVID-19 samples, acute and convalescent, were from the United States, Italy and Spain.

A Seattle source enrolled patients during active infection and followed them longitudinally. Study processing details: Scientists estimated how many nucleated cells there were by amplifying reference gene primers. The method was immunoSEQ multiplex PCR; TCRdb's version includes in-frame clones alone and lacks a portion of them. V, J and clone size are those of that table, while D and trimming were read from the DNA. Here the sample spans hundreds of thousands of clones, more than 80% being singletons. The TCR was taken from a woman younger than 45 with COVID-19, enrolled during active disease. V is TRBV19 and J is TRBJ2-2, with 14 nucleotides matching TRBD2. The sample taken for sequencing was peripheral blood. The CDR3 nucleotides are TGTGCTTCCGCGACTAGCGGGAGGGACACCGGGGAGCTGTTTTTT. Protein sequence: CASATSGRDTGELFF.